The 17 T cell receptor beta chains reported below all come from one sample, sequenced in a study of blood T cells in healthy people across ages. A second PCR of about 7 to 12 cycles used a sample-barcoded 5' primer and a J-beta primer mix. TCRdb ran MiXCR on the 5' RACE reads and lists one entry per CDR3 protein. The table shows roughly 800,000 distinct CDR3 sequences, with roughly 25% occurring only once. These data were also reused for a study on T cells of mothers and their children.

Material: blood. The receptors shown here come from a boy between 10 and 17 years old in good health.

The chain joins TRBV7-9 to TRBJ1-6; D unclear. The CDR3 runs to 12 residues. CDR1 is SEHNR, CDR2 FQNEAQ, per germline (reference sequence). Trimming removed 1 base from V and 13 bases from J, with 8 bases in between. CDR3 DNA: TGTGCCAGCAGCTTAGAGGCGGGTCCCCTCCACTTT. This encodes CASSLEAGPLHF. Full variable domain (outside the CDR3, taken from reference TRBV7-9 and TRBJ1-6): DTGVSQNPRHKITKRGQNVTFRCDPISEHNRLYWYRQTLGQGPEFLTYFQNEAQLEKSRLLSDRFSAERPKGSFSTLEIQRTEQGDSAMYLCASSLEAGPLHFGNGTRLTVT.

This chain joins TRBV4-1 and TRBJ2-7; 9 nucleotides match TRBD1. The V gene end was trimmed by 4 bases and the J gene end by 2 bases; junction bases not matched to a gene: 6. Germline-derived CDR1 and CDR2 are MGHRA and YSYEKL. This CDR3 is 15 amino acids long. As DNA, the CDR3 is TGCGCCAGCAGCCCCCGACAGGGGGGCCCCTACGAGCAGTACTTC. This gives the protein CASSPRQGGPYEQYF.

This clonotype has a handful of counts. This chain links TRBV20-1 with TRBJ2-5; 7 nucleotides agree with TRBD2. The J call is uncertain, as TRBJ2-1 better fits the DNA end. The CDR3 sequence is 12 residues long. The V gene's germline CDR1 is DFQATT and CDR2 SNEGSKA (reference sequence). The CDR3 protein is CSAVYWEGEQFF. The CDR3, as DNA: TGCAGTGCTGTCTATTGGGAGGGTGAGCAGTTCTTC.

CDR3 in DNA: TGTGCCAGCAGTACAGGGGTTGAGACCCAGTACTTC. Its protein product is CASSTGVETQYF. The gene calls are TRBV12-3 or TRBV12-4 and TRBJ2-5, with 7 bases aligning to TRBD1. With 5 bases clipped from V and 5 bases from J, the junction kept 2 bases outside the gene matches. The CDR3 is 12 amino acids.

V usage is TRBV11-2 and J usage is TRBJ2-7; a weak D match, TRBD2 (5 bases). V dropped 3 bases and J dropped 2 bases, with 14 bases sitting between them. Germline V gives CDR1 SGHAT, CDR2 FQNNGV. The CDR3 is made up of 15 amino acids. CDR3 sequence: CASSFGGGNAYEQYF. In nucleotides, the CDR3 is TGTGCCAGCAGCTTTGGAGGTGGGAACGCCTACGAGCAGTACTTC.

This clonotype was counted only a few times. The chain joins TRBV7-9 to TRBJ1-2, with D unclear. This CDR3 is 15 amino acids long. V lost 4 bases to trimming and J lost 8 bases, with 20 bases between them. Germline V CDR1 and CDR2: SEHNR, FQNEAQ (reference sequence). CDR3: CASSSTEEGLGGYTF. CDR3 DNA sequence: TGTGCCAGCAGCTCCACGGAAGAGGGATTGGGGGGCTACACCTTC.

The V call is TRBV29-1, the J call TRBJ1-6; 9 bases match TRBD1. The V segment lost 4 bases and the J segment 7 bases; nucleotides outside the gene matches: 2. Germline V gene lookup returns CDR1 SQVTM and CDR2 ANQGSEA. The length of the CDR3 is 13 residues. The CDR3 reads CSVGDRENSPLHF. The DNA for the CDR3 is TGCAGCGTTGGGGACAGGGAGAATTCACCCCTCCACTTT.

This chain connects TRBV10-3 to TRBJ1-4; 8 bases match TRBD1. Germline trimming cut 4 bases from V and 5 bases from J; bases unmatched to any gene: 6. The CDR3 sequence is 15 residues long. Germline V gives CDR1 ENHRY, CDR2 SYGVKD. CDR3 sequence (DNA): TGTGCCATCAGTGCTGGACAGGGAGGGAATGAAAAACTGTTTTTT. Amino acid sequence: CAISAGQGGNEKLFF.

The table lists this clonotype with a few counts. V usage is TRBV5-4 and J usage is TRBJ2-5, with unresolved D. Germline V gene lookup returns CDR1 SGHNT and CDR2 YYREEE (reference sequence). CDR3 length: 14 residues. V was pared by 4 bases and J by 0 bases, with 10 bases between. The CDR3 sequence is CASSVDLYQETQYF. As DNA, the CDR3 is TGTGCCAGCAGCGTCGACTTGTACCAAGAGACCCAGTACTTC.

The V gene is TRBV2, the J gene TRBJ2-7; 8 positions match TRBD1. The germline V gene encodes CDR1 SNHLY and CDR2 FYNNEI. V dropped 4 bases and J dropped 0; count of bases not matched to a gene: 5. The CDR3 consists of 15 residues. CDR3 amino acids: CASSVDRGSSYEQYF. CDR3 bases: TGTGCCAGCAGTGTTGACAGGGGAAGCTCCTACGAGCAGTACTTC. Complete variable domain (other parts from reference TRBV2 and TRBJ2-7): EPEVTQTPSHQVTQMGQEVILRCVPISNHLYFYWYRQILGQKVEFLVSFYNNEISEKSEIFDDQFSVERPDGSNFTLKIRSTKLEDSAMYFCASSVDRGSSYEQYFGPGTRLTVT.

The CDR3 loop reads CASSRIRSGGVETQYF. CDR3 DNA: TGTGCCAGCAGCCGCATTCGGAGCGGGGGGGTGGAGACCCAGTACTTC. The rearrangement links TRBV7-2 to TRBJ2-5; 10 bases map to TRBD2. Germline trimming cut 5 bases from V and 5 bases from J; bases unmatched to any gene: 11. Germline V gene data show CDR1 as SGHTA and CDR2 as FQGNSA. CDR3 size: 16 residues.

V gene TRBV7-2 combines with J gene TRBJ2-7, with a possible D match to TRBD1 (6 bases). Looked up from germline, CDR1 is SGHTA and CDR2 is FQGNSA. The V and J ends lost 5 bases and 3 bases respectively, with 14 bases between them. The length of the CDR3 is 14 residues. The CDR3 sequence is CASSDGQILYEQYF. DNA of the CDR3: TGTGCCAGCAGCGATGGACAGATTCTCTACGAGCAGTACTTC.

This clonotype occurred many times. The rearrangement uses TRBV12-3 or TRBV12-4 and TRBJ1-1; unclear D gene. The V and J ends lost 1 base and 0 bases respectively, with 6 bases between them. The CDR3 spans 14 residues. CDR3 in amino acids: CASSLGQLNTEAFF. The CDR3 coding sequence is TGTGCCAGCAGTTTAGGGCAGTTGAACACTGAAGCTTTCTTT.

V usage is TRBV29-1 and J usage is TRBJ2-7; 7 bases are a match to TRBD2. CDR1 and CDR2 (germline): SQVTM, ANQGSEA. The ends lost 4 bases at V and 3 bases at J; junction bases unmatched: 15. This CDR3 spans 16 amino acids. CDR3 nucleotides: TGCAGCGTTGGGGGACTGGCGGGAGTTAAATTCTACGAGCAGTACTTC. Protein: CSVGGLAGVKFYEQYF.

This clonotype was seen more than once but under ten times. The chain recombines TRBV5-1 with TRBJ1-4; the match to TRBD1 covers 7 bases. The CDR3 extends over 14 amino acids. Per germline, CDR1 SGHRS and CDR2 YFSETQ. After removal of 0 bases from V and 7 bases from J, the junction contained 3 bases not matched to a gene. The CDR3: CASSLGQGSEKLFF. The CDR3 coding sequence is TGCGCCAGCAGCTTGGGACAGGGCTCTGAAAAACTGTTTTTT. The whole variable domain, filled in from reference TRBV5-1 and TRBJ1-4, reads KAGVTQTPRYLIKTRGQQVTLSCSPISGHRSVSWYQQTPGQGLQFLFEYFSETQRNKGNFPGRFSGRQFSNSRSEMNVSTLELGDSALYLCASSLGQGSEKLFFGSGTQLSVL.

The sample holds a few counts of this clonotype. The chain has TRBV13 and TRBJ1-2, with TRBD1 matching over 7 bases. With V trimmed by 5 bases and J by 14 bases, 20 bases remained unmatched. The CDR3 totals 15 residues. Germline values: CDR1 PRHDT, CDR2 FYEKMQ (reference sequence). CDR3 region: CASSAGTVPLYKGTF. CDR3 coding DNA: TGTGCCAGCAGCGCGGGGACAGTCCCTCTCTATAAGGGTACCTTC.

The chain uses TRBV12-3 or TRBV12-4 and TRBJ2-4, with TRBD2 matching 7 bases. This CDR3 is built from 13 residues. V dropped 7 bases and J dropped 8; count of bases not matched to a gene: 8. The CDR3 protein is CASTMTSWDIQYF. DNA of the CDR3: TGTGCCAGCACTATGACTAGCTGGGACATTCAGTACTTC.